This T cell receptor beta chain was profiled in a study of cytomegalovirus exposure and HLA in healthy donors. The CDR3 spans 13 residues. With V trimmed by 4 bases and J by 8 bases, 3 bases remained unmatched. Germline CDR1 SGHNT, CDR2 YENEEA. Vbeta (60) and Jbeta (13) primers were used in the PCR. The protocol was immunoSEQ multiplex PCR, while the TCRdb copy is restricted to in-frame clones and leaves out a portion. Seen here are around 160,000 clones, around 73% observed once, and the top ten hold under 1.5%. The study's findings and limits: An assumption of roughly uniform sequencing depth across donors underlay the presence/absence analyses.

Comments on this clone: Its antigen remains unidentified.

The chain is built from TRBV11-3 and TRBJ2-2; 8 nucleotides align to TRBD1. The source material was PBMCs. This clonotype was sampled from a male donor in good health and CMV-seronegative. The CDR3 spells CASSSQGAGELFF. The DNA of the CDR3 is TGTGCCAGCAGCTCGCAGGGGGCTGGGGAGCTGTTTTTT.